Shown below are 22 T cell receptor beta chains from a single sample sequenced in a study of T-cell memory formation after mild COVID-19. MiXCR was run by TCRdb on the 5' RACE reads, yielding one entry per CDR3 protein. The sample holds roughly 400,000 distinct CDR3 sequences, roughly 18% seen once. The sequenced sample consisted of PBMCs or a T cell subset sorted from them (not recorded which). These receptor sequences come from a man between 18 and 35 years old who had mild COVID-19 (a few samples of this study predate the infection). Cell type and time point are not known.

In this sample, this clonotype turned up many times. This rearrangement joins TRBV4-1 to TRBJ1-5; D unresolved. Germline V CDR1 and CDR2: MGHRA, YSYEKL. V lost 2 bases and J 7 bases, leaving 18 bases between the germline ends. The CDR3 spans 16 residues. This CDR3 reads CASSQLPLGGWQPQHF. CDR3 coding DNA: TGCGCCAGCAGCCAACTCCCACTCGGAGGGTGGCAGCCCCAGCATTTT.

The chain carries TRBV4-1 and TRBJ1-5, with D perhaps TRBD1 (5 bases). V shed 2 bases and J shed 5 bases, with 13 bases lying between them. The CDR3 is 15 residues long. Germline loops: CDR1 MGHRA, CDR2 YSYEKL. This CDR3 is CASSQTDKPHQPQHF. CDR3 bases: TGCGCCAGCAGCCAAACGGACAAGCCTCATCAGCCCCAGCATTTT.

V is TRBV20-1 and J is TRBJ2-5; 7 positions agree with TRBD2. Germline-derived CDR1 and CDR2 are DFQATT and SNEGSKA (reference sequence). Germline trimming cut 0 bases from V and 5 bases from J; bases unmatched to any gene: 12. The CDR3 loop spans 16 amino acids. In DNA form, the CDR3 reads TGCAGTGCTAGAGATATTCGGGATTTAGCGGGCGAGACCCAGTACTTC. Protein sequence: CSARDIRDLAGETQYF.

This clonotype was seen repeatedly, ten times or more. This chain links TRBV11-2 with TRBJ2-3; the D is unclear. V was pared by 3 bases and J by 4 bases, with 5 bases between. The CDR3 totals 12 residues. CDR1 and CDR2 (germline): SGHAT, FQNNGV. The CDR3 DNA sequence: TGTGCCAGCAGCTTTCTCGCAGATACGCAGTATTTT. Translating gives CASSFLADTQYF.

Only one count was recorded for this clonotype. One end of the junction does not line up with germline, which may come from a read error. The chain couples TRBV6-2 or TRBV6-3 to TRBJ1-5, with D uncertain. The CDR3 sequence is 11 residues long. From germline, CDR1 is MNHEY and CDR2 SVGEGT. CDR3 sequence: CASSNYSGHPF. The CDR3 nucleotides read TGTGCCAGCAGTAATTACTCCGGGCATCCATTT.

In this sample, this clonotype turned up a few times. This chain connects TRBV4-1 to TRBJ2-1; D gene ambiguous. The CDR3 loop spans 14 amino acids. Germline loops: CDR1 MGHRA, CDR2 YSYEKL. Between the trimmed V and J ends, which lost 1 base and 9 bases, there was a span of 13 bases. This chain's CDR3 is CASSQVDPGGEQFF. Written as DNA, the CDR3 is TGCGCCAGCAGCCAAGTTGACCCCGGCGGTGAGCAGTTCTTC.

This clonotype appeared a single time. The genes are TRBV2 and TRBJ2-7, with 9 bases fitting TRBD1. Germline V gene data show CDR1 as SNHLY and CDR2 as FYNNEI. The junction had 7 bases not matched to a gene; V was cut back by 4 bases and J by 3 bases. The CDR3 runs 15 residues. The CDR3 DNA reads TGTGCCAGCAGTGGACCGGGACAGGGCCTCTACGAGCAGTACTTC. As protein: CASSGPGQGLYEQYF.

This chain links TRBV24-1 with TRBJ2-7; possible D gene TRBD1, 6 bases. Trimming left V 4 bases short and J 0 bases short, with 12 bases between. The length of the CDR3 is 15 residues. Germline V gene sequence: CDR1 KGHDR, CDR2 SFDVKD. CDR3 in amino acids: CATSDLGDTSYEQYV. CDR3 coding DNA: TGTGCCACCAGTGACCTGGGGGACACCTCCTACGAGCAGTACGTC.

This chain links TRBV6-5 with TRBJ1-1; D is ambiguous. The CDR3 is 16 residues long. Germline loops: CDR1 MNHEY, CDR2 SVGAGI. V lost 0 bases to trimming and J lost 4 bases, with 15 bases between them. CDR3 protein: CASSYSWSRPGTEAFF. CDR3 DNA sequence: TGTGCCAGCAGTTACTCTTGGTCCCGCCCTGGCACTGAAGCTTTCTTT.

This clonotype has just a few counts. The CDR3 is CASSVEGFGYGYTF. CDR3 nucleotides: TGTGCCAGCAGTGTGGAGGGGTTTGGGTATGGCTACACCTTC. V usage is TRBV2 and J usage is TRBJ1-2, with a possible D match to TRBD1 (5 bases). CDR3 length: 14 amino acids. The V and J ends lost 4 bases and 5 bases respectively, with 14 bases between them. Germline V lookup: CDR1 SNHLY, CDR2 FYNNEI.

A few counts support this clonotype. The chain is built from TRBV11-2 and TRBJ2-5; D call uncertain. CDR1 and CDR2 (germline): SGHAT, FQNNGV. The CDR3 runs to 18 residues. V was clipped by 1 base and J by 5 bases, with 23 bases between them. This CDR3 reads CASSLGFRPTDASETQYF. The CDR3 nucleotides are TGTGCCAGCAGCTTAGGGTTTCGTCCAACCGACGCTTCGGAGACCCAGTACTTC. Based on the CDR3 plus reference TRBV11-2 and TRBJ2-5, the full variable domain is EAGVAQSPRYKIIEKRQSVAFWCNPISGHATLYWYQQILGQGPKLLIQFQNNGVVDDSQLPKDRFSAERLKGVDSTLKIQPAKLEDSAVYLCASSLGFRPTDASETQYFGPGTRLLVL.

This rearrangement joins TRBV20-1 to TRBJ1-5; no clear D gene. CDR3 length: 14 residues. Germline CDR1 DFQATT, CDR2 SNEGSKA (reference sequence). Trimming stripped 6 bases from V and 5 bases from J, with 17 bases between. The CDR3 region is CSASQGRLDQPQHF. The CDR3 coding sequence is TGCAGTGCCAGCCAAGGACGGCTGGATCAGCCCCAGCATTTT.

V usage is TRBV5-1 and J usage is TRBJ1-1; TRBD1 matches 8 bases. The V segment lost 0 bases and the J segment 7 bases; nucleotides outside the gene matches: 8. Germline lookup yields CDR1 SGHRS and CDR2 YFSETQ. CDR3 length equals 15 residues. As DNA, the CDR3 is TGCGCCAGCAGCTTGGATCCGGGACAGGAACTTGAAGCTTTCTTT. This translates into CASSLDPGQELEAFF.

This clonotype was seen more than once but under ten times. This chain joins TRBV7-8 and TRBJ2-5, with 15 positions matching TRBD2. Germline assignment: CDR1 SGHVS and CDR2 FQNEAQ. This CDR3 is 18 amino acids long. V lost 5 bases to trimming and J lost 4 bases; unmatched junction nucleotides: 11. The CDR3 sequence is CASSPPGTSGGLLETQYF. CDR3 nucleotide sequence: TGTGCCAGCAGCCCCCCCGGGACTAGCGGGGGGTTACTAGAGACCCAGTACTTC.

V gene TRBV7-9 combines with J gene TRBJ1-1; D unclear. Trimming stripped 3 bases from V and 0 bases from J, with 17 bases between. The CDR3 is 17 residues long. Looked up from germline, CDR1 is SEHNR and CDR2 is FQNEAQ (reference sequence). The CDR3 sequence is CASSLDARRLMNTEAFF. The CDR3 DNA follows: TGTGCCAGCAGCTTGGACGCACGTAGGTTGATGAACACTGAAGCTTTCTTT.

This chain uses TRBV7-3 with TRBJ2-3; D unclear. Germline V gives CDR1 SGHTA, CDR2 FQGTGA. Trimming shortened V by 4 bases and J by 1 base, and 9 bases separated the two germline ends. The CDR3 runs to 14 residues. The CDR3 coding sequence is TGTGCCAGCAGCTCTCAGGACGGCACAGATACGCAGTATTTT. As protein: CASSSQDGTDTQYF.

The chain couples TRBV7-2 to TRBJ1-1; D is perhaps TRBD1 (5 bases). Trimming stripped 2 bases from V and 7 bases from J, with 14 bases between. CDR1 is SGHTA, CDR2 FQGNSA, per germline. The CDR3 sequence is 14 residues long. The CDR3 DNA reads TGTGCCAGCAGCTTAAGCCAGGGATGGAATGAAGCTTTCTTT. Translation: CASSLSQGWNEAFF.

The chain joins TRBV7-9 to TRBJ2-5; 11 nucleotides agree with TRBD2. Per the germline V gene, CDR1 is SEHNR and CDR2 is FQNEAQ (reference sequence). Unmatched junction bases numbered 5, after V lost 6 bases and J lost 5 bases. The CDR3 covers 14 residues. The CDR3 coding sequence is TGTGCCAGCAGAACTAGCGGGGGTGAGGAGACCCAGTACTTC. It is translated as CASRTSGGEETQYF.

The chain links TRBV20-1 to TRBJ2-6; 8 bases are a match to TRBD1. Germline CDR1 is DFQATT and CDR2 is SNEGSKA (reference sequence). With V trimmed by 6 bases and J by 6 bases, 10 bases remained unmatched. The CDR3 is 15 residues long. CDR3 protein: CSAMDRVPLANVLTF. The CDR3 DNA follows: TGCAGTGCAATGGACAGGGTTCCTTTGGCCAACGTCCTGACTTTC.

This chain connects TRBV29-1 to TRBJ1-4; a weak D match, TRBD1 (5 bases). In germline, CDR1 is SQVTM, CDR2 ANQGSEA. V shed 7 bases and J shed 8 bases, with 14 bases lying between them. The CDR3 runs 12 residues. The CDR3 is CSAMDGAEKLFF. The CDR3 nucleotides are TGCAGCGCTATGGACGGGGCCGAAAAACTGTTTTTT.

Ten or more counts support this clonotype. The rearrangement uses TRBV12-3 or TRBV12-4 and TRBJ1-6; 9 nucleotides match TRBD1. This CDR3 contains 13 residues. The junction had 4 bases not matched to a gene; V was cut back by 6 bases and J by 10 bases. The CDR3 nucleotides read TGTGCCAGCAGCCGGGACAGGGAGTCACCCCTCCACTTT. Its translation is CASSRDRESPLHF.

CDR3 nucleotides: TGTGCCAGCAGTCGAACCGGGACAAAAGAGCAGTACTTC. Its translation is CASSRTGTKEQYF. This sequence joins TRBV3-1 and TRBJ2-7; D is perhaps TRBD1 (6 bases). CDR3 length: 13 amino acids. The V gene lost 6 bases and the J gene lost 7 bases, with 16 bases spanning the gap. CDR1 is LGHDT and CDR2 is YNNKEL in the germline V gene (reference sequence).